These T cell receptor beta chains were read from a single sample in a study of tumor and adjacent non-tumor tissue in lung cancer. TCRdb analysed the multiplex PCR reads with MiXCR anew, one entry per CDR3 protein. The sample has about 200,000 distinct CDR3 sequences, less than 80% seen once; the top ten hold around 27%. The sample was lung tumor tissue. The receptors derive from a man in his 60s with non-small cell lung cancer. Both conserved end residues are part of each CDR3. A D gene is named only where the DNA matches it firmly. Some rows mark clone size as missing; the rest say once, few, many or name a class of expanded clone.

d_call	j_call	v_call	clone_size	cdr3_aa	cdr3_nt
TRBD1	TRBJ2-3	TRBV7-3	few	CVSSLTGEGTDTQYF	TGTGTCAGCAGCCTGACAGGGGAGGGCACAGATACGCAGTATTTT
NA	TRBJ2-3	TRBV20-1	NA	CSARGAADTQYF	TGCAGTGCTAGGGGGGCGGCAGATACGCAGTATTTT
TRBD2	TRBJ2-1	TRBV28	few	CASSPPGTSGYNKQFF	TGTGCCAGCAGTCCACCCGGGACTAGCGGGTACAATAAGCAGTTCTTC
NA	TRBJ1-4	TRBV4-2	many	CASSQLSVAGNQEKLFF	TGTGCCAGCAGCCAGCTAAGCGTGGCGGGTAATCAGGAAAAACTGTTTTTT
NA	TRBJ2-5	TRBV4-1	NA	CASSQLGRVIQDTQYF	TGCGCCAGCAGCCAATTGGGCAGGGTTATACAAGATACCCAGTACTTC
NA	TRBJ1-2	TRBV6-2/TRBV6-3	NA	CASSFPQQSVTINYGYTF	TGTGCCAGCAGTTTCCCTCAACAGAGTGTGACGATTAACTATGGCTACACCTTC
NA	TRBJ2-3	TRBV11-2	NA	CDSSLDLTDTQYF	TGTGACAGCAGCTTAGATCTAACAGATACGCAGTATTTT
NA	TRBJ2-7	TRBV20-1	NA	CSASFPVHGLAASYEEYF	TGCAGTGCTAGCTTTCCTGTCCATGGGCTAGCAGCCTCCTACGAGGAGTACTTC
TRBD1	TRBJ2-7	TRBV5-6	NA	CASSLVPGGRNEQYF	TGTGCCAGCAGTTTGGTACCAGGGGGCAGGAACGAGCAGTACTTC
TRBD2	TRBJ2-6	TRBV4-1	NA	CASNQERLAGGTGANVLTF	TGTGCCAGCAACCAAGAGAGACTAGCGGGGGGGACTGGGGCCAACGTCCTGACTTTC
NA	TRBJ1-5	TRBV11-2	few	CASSLELLQPQHF	TGTGCCAGCAGCTTAGAACTGTTACAGCCCCAGCATTTT